This T cell receptor (beta chain) was documented in a study of PD-L1 blockade in urothelial cancer. The germline V gene encodes CDR1 SGHDN and CDR2 FVKESK. V was cut by 0 bases and J by 0 bases, with 8 bases left in between. There are 15 residues in the CDR3. The table came from immunoSEQ multiplex PCR; TCRdb's copy has only in-frame clones and leaves some out. The table has 100,000 or so clones, around 90% seen once. The clonotype was recovered from an elderly woman with urothelial cancer. The chain is built from TRBV14 and TRBJ1-1; no definite D call. This specimen was PBMCs, taken around atezolizumab (anti-PD-L1) treatment. The DNA for the CDR3 is TGTGCCAGCAGCCAAGAGTGGCAGGTGAACACTGAAGCTTTCTTT. It translates to CASSQEWQVNTEAFF.